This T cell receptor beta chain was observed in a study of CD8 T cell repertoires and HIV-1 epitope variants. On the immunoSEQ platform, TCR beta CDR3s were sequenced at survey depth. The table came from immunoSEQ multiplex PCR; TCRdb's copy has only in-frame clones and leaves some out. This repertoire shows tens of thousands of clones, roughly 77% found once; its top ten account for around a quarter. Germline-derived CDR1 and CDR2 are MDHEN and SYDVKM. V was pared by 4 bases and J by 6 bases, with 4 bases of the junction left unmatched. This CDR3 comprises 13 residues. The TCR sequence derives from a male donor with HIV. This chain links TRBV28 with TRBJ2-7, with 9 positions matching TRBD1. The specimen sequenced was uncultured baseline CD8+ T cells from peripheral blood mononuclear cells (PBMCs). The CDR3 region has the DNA TGTGCCAGCAGTTCCGGGACAGGGTTCGAGCAGTACTTC. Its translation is CASSSGTGFEQYF. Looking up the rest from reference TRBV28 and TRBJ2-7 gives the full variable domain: DVKVTQSSRYLVKRTGEKVFLECVQDMDHENMFWYRQDPGLGLRLIYFSYDVKMKEKGDIPEGYSVSREKKERFSLILESASTNQTSMYLCASSSGTGFEQYFGPGTRLTVT.